The 32 T cell receptor beta chains given below trace back to one sample, sequenced in a study of blood T cell repertoires in COVID-19. Here immunoSEQ multiplex PCR was the method, and the copy in TCRdb shows in-frame clones only, minus some. The sample contains around 140,000 clones, 80% to 85% of which appear only once. Sequencing used peripheral blood. The receptors were gathered from a man in his fifties or sixties with acute or convalescent COVID-19.

The chain recombines TRBV11-2 with TRBJ1-2; 7 bases fit TRBD1. V trimming: 2 bases; J trimming: 8 bases; junction bases outside the gene matches: 8. Germline V gene lookup returns CDR1 SGHAT and CDR2 FQNNGV. This CDR3 is 14 amino acids long. The CDR3 spells CASSLTMTGKGYTF. DNA for the CDR3: TGTGCCAGCAGCTTAACAATGACAGGGAAAGGCTACACCTTC.

The chain recombines TRBV7-2 with TRBJ2-7; 7 bases fit TRBD1. The CDR3 consists of 14 residues. The germline gives CDR1 SGHTA, CDR2 FQGNSA. Trimming removed 5 bases from V and 7 bases from J; junction bases left unmatched: 11. The CDR3 is CASSGWTGRGEQYF. Here the CDR3 DNA reads TGTGCCAGCAGCGGTTGGACAGGAAGGGGAGAGCAGTACTTC.

The chain employs TRBV27 and TRBJ2-7, with 9 nucleotides matching TRBD1. In germline, CDR1 is MNHEY, CDR2 SMNVEV (reference sequence). The CDR3 runs to 14 residues. The V and J ends lost 5 bases and 4 bases, in that order; junction bases with no gene match: 6. The CDR3 loop is CASSRVTGGYEQYF. The CDR3 nucleotides read TGTGCCAGCAGTCGGGTGACAGGGGGTTACGAGCAGTACTTC.

CDR3 DNA sequence: TGTGCCAGCAGCTCGAAGGCTAGCGGCTACAATGAGCAGTTCTTC. Translating it yields CASSSKASGYNEQFF. The chain combines TRBV5-4 with TRBJ2-1; 7 bases fit TRBD2. After removal of 3 bases from V and 3 bases from J, the junction contained 6 bases not matched to a gene. This CDR3 has 15 residues. The germline CDR1 and CDR2 sequences are SGHNT and YYREEE (reference sequence).

This chain joins TRBV7-3 and TRBJ2-6, with D unclear. Germline V gene sequence: CDR1 SGHTA, CDR2 FQGTGA. The length of the CDR3 is 12 residues. V lost 5 bases and J 7 bases, leaving 6 bases between the germline ends. As DNA, the CDR3 is TGTGCCAGCAGCAATTTAGCCAACGTCCTGACTTTC. This translates into CASSNLANVLTF.

The V and J genes are TRBV6-6 and TRBJ2-1; TRBD1 matches at 11 bases. The V segment lost 5 bases and the J segment 6 bases; nucleotides outside the gene matches: 12. The CDR3 spans 17 residues. Germline V lookup: CDR1 MNHNY, CDR2 SVGAGI (reference sequence). The DNA of the CDR3 is TGTGCCAGCAGTCCACTACCCGGGACAGGGGGGATCAATGAGCAGTTCTTC. It encodes CASSPLPGTGGINEQFF.

The chain recombines TRBV2 with TRBJ1-1; 7 bases align to TRBD1. V lost 9 bases, J lost 7 bases, and 11 bases stayed unmatched. Germline V gene sequence: CDR1 SNHLY, CDR2 FYNNEI. The CDR3 is made up of 13 amino acids. The CDR3 loop reads CARQDRAGGEAFF. In nucleotides, the CDR3 is TGTGCCAGGCAAGACAGGGCGGGAGGTGAAGCTTTCTTT.

The rearrangement joins TRBV9 to TRBJ1-3, with D possibly matching TRBD1 (5 bases). The germline V gene encodes CDR1 SGDLS and CDR2 YYNGEE. The V end was cut by 3 bases, the J end by 0 bases, with 16 bases between. CDR3 length: 17 amino acids. CDR3: CASSESGGSYSGNTIYF. CDR3 coding DNA: TGTGCCAGCAGCGAGTCGGGGGGTTCCTACTCTGGAAACACCATATATTTT.

The gene calls are TRBV19 and TRBJ1-6; weak D call: TRBD1 (6 bases). The V gene's germline CDR1 is LNHDA and CDR2 SQIVND (reference sequence). V was cut by 1 base and J by 7 bases, with 14 bases left in between. The CDR3 has 16 residues. Here the CDR3 reads CASSIASGQRNSPLHF. CDR3 in DNA: TGTGCCAGTAGTATAGCTTCCGGACAGAGAAATTCACCCCTCCACTTT.

The rearrangement joins TRBV5-1 to TRBJ1-5; 7 bases line up with TRBD1. This CDR3 has 15 residues. Germline V gene sequence: CDR1 SGHRS, CDR2 YFSETQ. With V trimmed by 4 bases and J by 3 bases, 7 bases remained unmatched. The CDR3 here is CASSLTTGPNQPQHF. The CDR3 nucleotides are TGCGCCAGCAGCCTAACGACAGGGCCCAATCAGCCCCAGCATTTT.

The chain recombines TRBV30 with TRBJ1-1; TRBD1 agrees at 8 bases. Germline values: CDR1 GTSNPN, CDR2 SVGIG (reference sequence). The V and J ends lost 4 bases and 4 bases, in that order; junction bases with no gene match: 17. This CDR3 has 17 residues. This CDR3 reads CAWTLRRGGQVTTEAFF. The CDR3 DNA sequence: TGTGCCTGGACCCTAAGGAGGGGGGGACAGGTGACCACTGAAGCTTTCTTT.

The chain is built from TRBV5-1 and TRBJ1-3, with 8 bases matching TRBD1. With V trimmed by 0 bases and J by 3 bases, 5 bases remained unmatched. The length of the CDR3 is 16 residues. CDR1 is SGHRS, CDR2 YFSETQ, per germline. The CDR3 DNA follows: TGCGCCAGCAGCTTGGCCTTGGGACAGGTTGGAAACACCATATATTTT. Its protein is CASSLALGQVGNTIYF.

CDR3 in amino acids: CASSYSPGGTQYF. CDR3 nucleotide sequence: TGTGCCAGCAGTTACTCCCCAGGGGGGACCCAGTACTTC. V usage is TRBV6-5 and J usage is TRBJ2-5; 7 nucleotides agree with TRBD1. CDR1 and CDR2 from the germline V gene are MNHEY and SVGAGI. CDR3 size: 13 residues. V shed 0 bases, J shed 7 bases, and the junction held 2 bases outside the gene matches.

The chain is built from TRBV30 and TRBJ2-5; perhaps TRBD2 as D (6 bases). V lost 2 bases and J lost 7, with 8 bases in between. Germline CDR1 reads GTSNPN; CDR2 reads SVGIG (reference sequence). The CDR3 length is 11 residues. Written as DNA, the CDR3 is TGTGCCTGGAGTCTCGGGGGGACCCAGTACTTC. This encodes CAWSLGGTQYF.

The rearrangement links TRBV14 to TRBJ2-1; 9 nucleotides align to TRBD1. With 3 bases clipped from V and 2 bases from J, the junction kept 2 bases outside the gene matches. This CDR3 contains 15 residues. CDR1 and CDR2 (germline): SGHDN, FVKESK. As DNA, the CDR3 is TGTGCCAGCAGCCACGACAGGGGGGCCTACAATGAGCAGTTCTTC. This translates into CASSHDRGAYNEQFF.

The CDR3 coding sequence is TGTGCCAGCAGCCCCCTCGCTAGCGGACCAGATACGCAGTATTTT. Its protein product is CASSPLASGPDTQYF. J is TRBJ2-3 and V is TRBV7-6, with 7 bases aligning to TRBD2. The CDR3 consists of 15 residues. Germline CDR1 is SGHVS and CDR2 is FNYEAQ. V lost 5 bases and J lost 4; bases outside the gene matches: 9.

The chain carries TRBV5-1 and TRBJ2-3; TRBD1 is a possible D gene (5 bases). V was trimmed by 1 base and J by 3 bases, leaving 9 bases between them. The germline V gene encodes CDR1 SGHRS and CDR2 YFSETQ. The CDR3 is made up of 14 amino acids. CDR3 in DNA: TGCGCCAGCAGCTTGAATCAGGGTACAGATACGCAGTATTTT. It codes for CASSLNQGTDTQYF.

The chain joins TRBV6-1 to TRBJ1-2, with 10 bases identical to TRBD1. With 4 bases clipped from V and 1 base from J, the junction kept 6 bases outside the gene matches. The CDR3 is 16 residues long. Germline V gene sequence: CDR1 MNHNS, CDR2 SASEGT. Here the CDR3 reads CASSARQGALNYGYTF. As DNA, the CDR3 is TGTGCCAGCAGTGCTCGACAGGGGGCCCTTAACTATGGCTACACCTTC.

This clone has a handful of counts. J is TRBJ2-7 and V is TRBV7-9; 9 nucleotides agree with TRBD1. J gave up 4 bases and V 6 bases, and 13 bases lay outside the gene matches. Germline-derived CDR1 and CDR2 are SEHNR and FQNEAQ (reference sequence). CDR3 length: 16 residues. The CDR3 sequence: CASSFDHGTGPYEQYF. The CDR3 DNA is TGTGCCAGCAGTTTCGACCACGGGACAGGGCCGTACGAGCAGTACTTC.

The chain employs TRBV18 and TRBJ1-1; D might be TRBD1 (5 bases). The CDR3 contains 13 residues. With 5 bases removed from V and 4 bases from J, the gap between germline ends came to 11 bases. Per the germline V gene, CDR1 is KGHSH and CDR2 is LQKENI. The CDR3 region has the DNA TGTGCCAGCTCATCTGGGGGGGTCACTGAAGCTTTCTTT. Its protein product is CASSSGGVTEAFF.

This clone was found a few times. The CDR3 loop reads CASSPREVRRGNQPQHF. The CDR3, as DNA: TGTGCCAGCAGTCCCCGTGAGGTTAGGAGGGGCAATCAGCCCCAGCATTTT. This chain joins TRBV27 and TRBJ1-5, with D unclear. The CDR3 length is 17 residues. Germline assignment: CDR1 MNHEY and CDR2 SMNVEV (reference sequence). Trimming stripped 5 bases from V and 2 bases from J, with 19 bases between.

The chain employs TRBV7-2 and TRBJ2-7, with TRBD2 matching 13 bases. The V gene end was trimmed by 0 bases and the J gene end by 3 bases; junction bases not matched to a gene: 2. Germline lookup yields CDR1 SGHTA and CDR2 FQGNSA. This CDR3 contains 16 residues. Here the CDR3 DNA reads TGTGCCAGCAGCTTAGCCCGGACTAGCGGGAGCTACGAGCAGTACTTC. This sequence encodes CASSLARTSGSYEQYF.

The chain recombines TRBV7-9 with TRBJ2-3, with TRBD2 matching over 12 bases. V was clipped by 3 bases and J by 5 bases; unmatched bases: 3. The CDR3 is 15 amino acids. Germline V gene lookup returns CDR1 SEHNR and CDR2 FQNEAQ (reference sequence). DNA of the CDR3: TGTGCCAGCAGCTTGACTAGCGGGAGTTTAGATACGCAGTATTTT. Its translation is CASSLTSGSLDTQYF. The complete variable domain, with remaining parts taken from reference TRBV7-9 and TRBJ2-3, reads DTGVSQNPRHKITKRGQNVTFRCDPISEHNRLYWYRQTLGQGPEFLTYFQNEAQLEKSRLLSDRFSAERPKGSFSTLEIQRTEQGDSAMYLCASSLTSGSLDTQYFGPGTRLTVL.

The chain employs TRBV30 and TRBJ2-1; TRBD1 agrees at 7 bases. V trimming: 3 bases; J trimming: 1 base; junction bases outside the gene matches: 0. The CDR3 length is 13 residues. CDR1 is GTSNPN and CDR2 is SVGIG in the germline V gene (reference sequence). In DNA form, the CDR3 reads TGTGCCTGGAGCAGGGGGTCCTACAATGAGCAGTTCTTC. It translates to CAWSRGSYNEQFF.

This chain joins TRBV12-5 and TRBJ1-2, with no clear D. This CDR3 is built from 12 residues. Germline lookup yields CDR1 LGHNT and CDR2 FRNRAP. V lost 1 base and J lost 4, with 4 bases in between. This CDR3 reads CASGLDSYGYTF. The CDR3 DNA follows: TGTGCTAGTGGTTTGGACAGCTATGGCTACACCTTC. The full variable domain, completed using reference TRBV12-5 and TRBJ1-2, is DARVTQTPRHKVTEMGQEVTMRCQPILGHNTVFWYRQTMMQGLELLAYFRNRAPLDDSGMPKDRFSAEMPDATLATLKIQPSEPRDSAVYFCASGLDSYGYTFGSGTRLTVV.

The chain has TRBV18 and TRBJ2-7, with 12 bases that match TRBD2. CDR1 KGHSH and CDR2 LQKENI come from the germline V gene. Trimming took 3 bases from V and 6 from J; bases not matched to a gene: 6. This CDR3 spans 15 amino acids. DNA of the CDR3: TGTGCCAGCTCACCCCGACTAGCGGGAGTCGGCGAGCAGTACTTC. Translated, it gives CASSPRLAGVGEQYF.

The chain employs TRBV7-9 and TRBJ2-1; weak D call: TRBD1 (7 bases). Trimming removed 0 bases at V and 8 bases at J, with 17 bases between. Germline lookup yields CDR1 SEHNR and CDR2 FQNEAQ (reference sequence). CDR3 size: 16 residues. CDR3 amino acids: CASSLARGAPFDEQFF. CDR3 DNA sequence: TGTGCCAGCAGCTTAGCCAGGGGGGCCCCCTTTGATGAGCAGTTCTTC. Full variable domain (rest looked up from reference TRBV7-9 and TRBJ2-1): DTGVSQNPRHKITKRGQNVTFRCDPISEHNRLYWYRQTLGQGPEFLTYFQNEAQLEKSRLLSDRFSAERPKGSFSTLEIQRTEQGDSAMYLCASSLARGAPFDEQFFGPGTRLTVL.

The chain is built from TRBV10-3 and TRBJ2-7; D gene unclear. There are 11 residues in the CDR3. V was trimmed by 8 bases and J by 5 bases, leaving 10 bases between them. Germline CDR1 ENHRY, CDR2 SYGVKD. This chain's CDR3 is CAIGRVDEQYF. DNA for the CDR3: TGTGCCATCGGTCGGGTCGACGAGCAGTACTTC.

This clone has more than one count but fewer than ten. V gene TRBV10-3 combines with J gene TRBJ2-7; 7 bases map to TRBD1. The CDR3 extends over 11 amino acids. Germline-derived CDR1 and CDR2 are ENHRY and SYGVKD. With V trimmed by 10 bases and J by 5 bases, 5 bases remained unmatched. CDR3 loop: CATGTVDEQYF. The CDR3 bases are TGTGCCACCGGGACAGTAGACGAGCAGTACTTC.

The gene calls are TRBV4-1 and TRBJ2-3, with 14 bases matching TRBD2. Germline CDR1 reads MGHRA; CDR2 reads YSYEKL. The CDR3 is 17 amino acids. After removal of 3 bases from V and 1 base from J, the junction contained 3 bases not matched to a gene. The CDR3 DNA is TGCGCCAGCAGCCATCTGGGACTAGCGGGGGGCACAGATACGCAGTATTTT. It yields the protein CASSHLGLAGGTDTQYF.

A single count supports this clone. This sequence joins TRBV5-6 and TRBJ1-2, with D unclear. Between the trimmed V and J ends, which lost 4 bases and 3 bases, there was a span of 13 bases. The CDR3 contains 14 residues. Germline V gene sequence: CDR1 SGHDT, CDR2 YYEEEE. This CDR3 reads CASSLASADYGYTF. As DNA, the CDR3 is TGTGCCAGCAGCCTGGCCTCGGCGGACTATGGCTACACCTTC.

The chain couples TRBV4-1 to TRBJ1-4; 9 bases fit TRBD1. Germline lookup yields CDR1 MGHRA and CDR2 YSYEKL. V gave up 0 bases and J gave up 2 bases; unmatched junction bases: 1. The CDR3 is 16 residues long. The CDR3 DNA follows: TGCGCCAGCAGCCAAGAGGGACAGGGCACTAATGAAAAACTGTTTTTT. Its translation: CASSQEGQGTNEKLFF.